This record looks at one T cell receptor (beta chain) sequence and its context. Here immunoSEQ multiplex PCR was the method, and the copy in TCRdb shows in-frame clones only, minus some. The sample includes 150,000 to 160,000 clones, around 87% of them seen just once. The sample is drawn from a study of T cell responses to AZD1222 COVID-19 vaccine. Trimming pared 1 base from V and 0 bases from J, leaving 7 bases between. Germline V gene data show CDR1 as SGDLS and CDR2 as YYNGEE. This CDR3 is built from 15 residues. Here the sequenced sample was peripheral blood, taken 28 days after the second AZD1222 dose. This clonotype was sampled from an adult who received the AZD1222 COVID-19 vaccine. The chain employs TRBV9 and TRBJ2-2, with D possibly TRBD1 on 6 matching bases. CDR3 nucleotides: TGTGCCAGCAGCGTAAGGGGGACGAACACCGGGGAGCTGTTTTTT. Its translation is CASSVRGTNTGELFF.